This record looks at one TCR beta chain sequence and its context. The primer mix had 60 V beta and 13 J beta primers. Assay used: immunoSEQ multiplex PCR; TCRdb lists only in-frame clones, some missing. The sample includes tens of thousands of clones, around 87% of them seen just once. The sample belongs to a study of glioma-infiltrating T cells after dendritic cell vaccination. Overall study context: Glioblastoma patients came from Phase I and II dendritic cell vaccination trials.

Indicated time point: after dendritic cell vaccination, including at tumor progression/relapse. This CDR3 contains 17 residues. V lost 1 base and J lost 5; bases outside the gene matches: 10. CDR1 and CDR2 (germline): SGHRS, YFSETQ. The sequence was obtained from a human donor with glioblastoma. The chain joins TRBV5-1 to TRBJ2-2; 8 positions match TRBD2. The specimen comprised blood, sampled after dendritic cell vaccination. This CDR3 reads CASSLPQGTSLTGELFF. The CDR3 DNA sequence: TGCGCCAGCAGCTTGCCCCAGGGGACTAGTTTAACCGGGGAGCTGTTTTTT.